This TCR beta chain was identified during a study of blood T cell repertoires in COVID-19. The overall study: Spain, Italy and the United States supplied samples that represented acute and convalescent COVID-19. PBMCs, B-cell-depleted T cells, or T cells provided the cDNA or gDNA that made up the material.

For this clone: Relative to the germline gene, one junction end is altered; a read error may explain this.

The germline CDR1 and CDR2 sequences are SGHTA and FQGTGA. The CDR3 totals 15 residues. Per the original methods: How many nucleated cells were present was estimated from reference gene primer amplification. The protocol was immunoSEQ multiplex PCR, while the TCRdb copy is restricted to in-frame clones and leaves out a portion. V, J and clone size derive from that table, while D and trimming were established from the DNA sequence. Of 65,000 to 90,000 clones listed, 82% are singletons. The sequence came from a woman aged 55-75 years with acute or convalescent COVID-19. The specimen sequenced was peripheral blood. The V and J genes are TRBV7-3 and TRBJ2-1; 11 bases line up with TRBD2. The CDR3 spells CASSVTSGGYNEQFF. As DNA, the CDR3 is TGTGCCAGCAGCGTAACTAGCGGGGGCTACAATGAGCAGTTCTTC.